This is a list of T cell receptor beta chains from one sample in a study of OX40 agonist ivuxolimab in advanced cancers. The assay was immunoSEQ multiplex PCR, and TCRdb's table has in-frame clones only and misses some. Of 9,500 to 15,000 clones in the sample, roughly 75% were seen once. Source: CD4+ or CD8+ T cells sorted from blood, taken in a trial of the OX40 agonist ivuxolimab. These receptors all stem from an adult with an advanced solid tumor such as melanoma, head and neck, liver or kidney cancer. CDR3s leave out the opening cysteine and the closing phenylalanine or tryptophan.

v_call | cdr3_aa
TRBV9 | ASSAGTRPTYEQY
TRBV5-1 | ASSRSWGFGETQY
TRBV9 | ASSVDGNYGYT
TRBV6-4 | AIPSIQPEAYNEQF
TRBV4-3 | ASSQEEGVGLVSTEAF
TRBV10-2 | ASSESTKLYEQY
TRBV5-1 | ASSWDESGRDTDTQY
TRBV28 | ASRGTTGEQY
TRBV18 | ASSDRLTGELF
TRBV19 | ASSIGEGDQPQH
TRBV6-1 | ASSEARQRTDTQY
TRBV7-9 | ASSPMTGRSSGANVLT
TRBV7-9 | ASSLVSDGHYEQY
TRBV27 | ASSLEEGSAEAF
TRBV6-5 | ASNRDNQPQH
TRBV2 | ASSEAWGMAPLH
TRBV19 | ASTLGGGFTGELF
TRBV10-3 | AIREGQGLTDTQY
TRBV2 | ASSEGDRVYEQY
TRBV6-1 | ASSTWPFQPQH
TRBV12-5 | ASGLAAGWGETGELF
TRBV18 | ASSPLDRVAGELF
TRBV29-1 | SVGGGNTIY
TRBV27 | ASSPGTSSYEQY
TRBV27 | ASRARTGVNQPQH
TRBV20-1 | SASGPYEQY
TRBV28 | ASRRPLGDNVGQGYT
TRBV27 | ASSSAGEAYEQY
TRBV5-1 | ASTWGVAGTSSYNEQF
TRBV4-3 | ASSQDRGPGELF